These 8 T cell receptor beta chains were sequenced from one sample in a study of siplizumab effects on memory and regulatory T cells. Sequenced by immunoSEQ multiplex PCR; TCRdb stores in-frame clones only, minus some. The sample shows under 70,000 clones, 79% of them seen only once. What was sequenced was memory CD4+ T cells sorted from blood. The receptor source for this set is a human donor in good health.

CDR3 sequence reads: CASSTDMNTEAFF. CDR3 DNA sequence: TGTGCCAGCTCAACGGACATGAACACTGAAGCTTTCTTT. The chain employs TRBV18 and TRBJ1-1; D is perhaps TRBD1 (5 bases). CDR1 and CDR2 from the germline V gene are KGHSH and LQKENI. This CDR3 has 13 amino acids. Trimming removed 5 bases from V and 0 bases from J, with 7 bases in between.

J is TRBJ2-1 and V is TRBV5-1; 8 bases line up with TRBD1. The CDR3 totals 13 residues. The junction had 2 bases not matched to a gene; V was cut back by 0 bases and J by 9 bases. Germline assignment: CDR1 SGHRS and CDR2 YFSETQ. The CDR3: CASSLGDRREQFF. CDR3 DNA sequence: TGCGCCAGCAGCTTGGGGGACAGGCGTGAGCAGTTCTTC.

The J gene is TRBJ2-7, the V gene TRBV5-6; tentatively, D is TRBD1 (6 bases). The germline V and J ends were trimmed by 3 bases and 0 bases, with 10 bases remaining between them. This CDR3 spans 14 amino acids. CDR1 is SGHDT and CDR2 is YYEEEE in the germline V gene. Written as DNA, the CDR3 is TGTGCCAGCAGCTGGACAGCTAACTCCTACGAGCAGTACTTC. It codes for CASSWTANSYEQYF.

This clone was recorded only once. The chain couples TRBV5-1 to TRBJ2-2, with TRBD1 matching 7 bases. The V segment lost 0 bases and the J segment 9 bases; nucleotides outside the gene matches: 8. The CDR3 has 15 residues. The germline gives CDR1 SGHRS, CDR2 YFSETQ. The CDR3, as DNA: TGCGCCAGCAGCTTGGAAGTATCAGGGGGAAGGGAGCTGTTTTTT. This translates into CASSLEVSGGRELFF.

V usage is TRBV11-2 and J usage is TRBJ1-5; no clear D gene. The CDR3 spans 15 residues. Trimming pared 2 bases from V and 4 bases from J, leaving 12 bases between. Germline V CDR1 and CDR2: SGHAT, FQNNGV. The CDR3 protein is CASSLSGRLNQPQHF. In nucleotides, the CDR3 is TGTGCCAGCAGCTTAAGCGGCAGGTTAAATCAGCCCCAGCATTTT. Combining the CDR3 with reference TRBV11-2 and TRBJ1-5 gives the whole variable domain EAGVAQSPRYKIIEKRQSVAFWCNPISGHATLYWYQQILGQGPKLLIQFQNNGVVDDSQLPKDRFSAERLKGVDSTLKIQPAKLEDSAVYLCASSLSGRLNQPQHFGDGTRLSIL.

This clone was seen once. This chain uses TRBV4-1 with TRBJ1-2; 7 bases are shared with TRBD1. Germline V gene lookup returns CDR1 MGHRA and CDR2 YSYEKL. This CDR3 contains 14 residues. The V and J ends lost 4 bases and 4 bases, in that order; junction bases with no gene match: 6. CDR3 DNA: TGCGCCAGCAGCCCGACAGGGATCATCTATGGCTACACCTTC. Its protein product is CASSPTGIIYGYTF.

V and J are TRBV12-5 and TRBJ1-1; D call uncertain. CDR1 LGHNT and CDR2 FRNRAP come from the germline V gene. CDR3 length: 14 residues. V gave up 8 bases and J gave up 4 bases, with 17 bases separating them. The CDR3 spells CASSSWTVGTEAFF. CDR3 nucleotides: TGTGCTAGTTCCTCATGGACTGTGGGCACTGAAGCTTTCTTT.

This rearrangement joins TRBV6-1 to TRBJ1-2; 7 bases are shared with TRBD1. The CDR3 length is 14 residues. Trimming took 6 bases from V and 4 from J; bases not matched to a gene: 8. The germline gives CDR1 MNHNS, CDR2 SASEGT. For the CDR3, the DNA is TGTGCCAGCAGGACTGACAGGGTAGTCTATGGCTACACCTTC. Its protein is CASRTDRVVYGYTF.